The entry that follows covers one T cell receptor (beta chain) sequence. These data belong to a study of TIL therapy for anti-PD-1-resistant metastatic lung cancer. The wider study: Progressing patients received lymphodepletion, expanded TIL infusion and IL-2. Tumors carried a median 1.5 non-synonymous mutations per megabase.

Time point indicated: pre-treatment sample, taken before nivolumab and TIL therapy. CDR3 length: 14 residues. Trimming pared 2 bases from V and 7 bases from J, leaving 11 bases between. In germline, CDR1 is MDHEN, CDR2 SYDVKM. Sequencing used immunoSEQ v3. Libraries were sequenced to 2 million to 2.5 million read pairs (survey) or 5-6 million (deep). Sequencing was performed with immunoSEQ multiplex PCR; in TCRdb, only in-frame clones are kept and a portion is missing. This sample has 54,000 or so clones, with roughly 80% found just once. The source was blood, collected at baseline. This receptor was taken from a person between 30 and 79 years old with non-small cell lung cancer. The genes are TRBV28 and TRBJ1-4; D is perhaps TRBD1 (6 bases). In DNA form, the CDR3 reads TGTGCCAGCAGTTTACGACAGGAGGCTGAAAAACTGTTTTTT. It yields the protein CASSLRQEAEKLFF. Full variable domain (outside the CDR3, taken from reference TRBV28 and TRBJ1-4): DVKVTQSSRYLVKRTGEKVFLECVQDMDHENMFWYRQDPGLGLRLIYFSYDVKMKEKGDIPEGYSVSREKKERFSLILESASTNQTSMYLCASSLRQEAEKLFFGSGTQLSVL.